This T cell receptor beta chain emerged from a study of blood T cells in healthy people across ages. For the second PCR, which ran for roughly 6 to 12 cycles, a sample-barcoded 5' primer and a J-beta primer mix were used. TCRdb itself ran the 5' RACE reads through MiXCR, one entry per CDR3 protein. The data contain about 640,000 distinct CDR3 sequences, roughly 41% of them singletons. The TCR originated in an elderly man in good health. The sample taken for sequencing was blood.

CDR3 DNA sequence: TGTGCCTGGAGACAACACAGGGGTGAGCAGTTCTTC. This sequence encodes CAWRQHRGEQFF. The chain couples TRBV30 to TRBJ2-1, with 7 bases matching TRBD1. Germline V gene data show CDR1 as GTSNPN and CDR2 as SVGIG (reference sequence). The CDR3 covers 12 residues. V shed 3 bases, J shed 9 bases, and the junction held 5 bases outside the gene matches.